Listed below are T cell receptor beta chains from one sample, sequenced in a study of PD-1 blockade in classical Hodgkin lymphoma. The repertoire was sequenced with immunoSEQ multiplex PCR; TCRdb's copy has only in-frame clones and lacks some. In the table there are 32,000 or so clones, roughly nine tenths of which are singletons. The source was CD4+ T cells from blood, collected before the fourth cycle of nivolumab. These TCRs come from a human donor with classical Hodgkin lymphoma. Both conserved end residues are part of each CDR3. A D gene is named only where the DNA matches it firmly. Some rows mark clone size as missing; the rest say once, few, many or name a class of expanded clone.

TRBV10-3	TRBJ2-3	16	NA	TRBD2	TGTGCCATCAGTGAACTAGCGGGGGGGGCCACAGATACGCAGTATTTT	CAISELAGGATDTQYF
TRBV6-1	TRBJ1-5	13	NA	NA	TGTGCCAGCAGTGCAGGGGTGATCGAACCCCAGCATTTT	CASSAGVIEPQHF
TRBV27	TRBJ2-1	18	NA	TRBD2	TGTGCCAGCAGAAGACTAGCGGGGGCGTCATTCTATTACAATGAGCAGTTCTTC	CASRRLAGASFYYNEQFF
TRBV7-9	TRBJ2-1	19	NA	TRBD2	TGTGCCAGCAGCCTCCCGCCCCGACTAGCGGGACCTAGGGTCAATGAGCAGTTCTTC	CASSLPPRLAGPRVNEQFF
TRBV6-4	TRBJ1-4	15	NA	TRBD1	TGTGCCAGCAGTGCTCAGGGGGCGCAGGGTGAAAAACTGTTTTTT	CASSAQGAQGEKLFF
TRBV7-2	TRBJ2-5	16	NA	NA	TGTGCCAGCAGCTTAGCCGGCGCGGGGACACAAGAGACCCAGTACTTC	CASSLAGAGTQETQYF
TRBV7-9	TRBJ2-3	15	once	TRBD1	TGTGCCAGCAGCCCAGGGACAGGGATAACAGATACGCAGTATTTT	CASSPGTGITDTQYF
TRBV7-9	TRBJ2-3	17	NA	TRBD1	TGTGCCAGCAGCTTATCCTATGACAGGGGGCCCACAGATACGCAGTATTTT	CASSLSYDRGPTDTQYF
TRBV6-4	TRBJ1-4	15	NA	TRBD1	TGTGCCAGCAGGAAGACAGGGGGAACTAATGAAAAACTGTTTTTT	CASRKTGGTNEKLFF
TRBV6-1	TRBJ1-2	12	NA	NA	TGTGCCAGCAGCCCGACAGGCGATGGCTACACCTTC	CASSPTGDGYTF
TRBV5-1	TRBJ2-2	15	NA	NA	TGCGCCAGCAGCTTGTTTCTGGCGAACACCGGGGAGCTGTTTTTT	CASSLFLANTGELFF
TRBV7-8	TRBJ1-2	14	NA	TRBD1	TGTGCCAGCAGCATCGGACAGGGCGTAGATGGCTACACCTTC	CASSIGQGVDGYTF
TRBV9	TRBJ2-7	15	NA	TRBD2	TGTGCCAGCAGCCCCTACTGGCGGGAGGGCTACGAGCAGTACTTC	CASSPYWREGYEQYF
TRBV15	TRBJ2-1	15	NA	NA	TGTGCCACCAGCTCTCGAGGATTTTTGTACAATGAGCAGTTCTTC	CATSSRGFLYNEQFF
TRBV5-6	TRBJ2-3	13	NA	NA	TGTGCCAGCAGCTCCCTTAGCACAGATACGCAGTATTTT	CASSSLSTDTQYF
TRBV5-4	TRBJ1-1	15	NA	TRBD1	TGTGCCAGCAGCTTGGGGGGACAGGGAAGGACTGAAGCTTTCTTT	CASSLGGQGRTEAFF
TRBV6-9	TRBJ1-1	13	NA	NA	TGTGCCAGCAGTGGCAATCAGAACACTGAAGCTTTCTTT	CASSGNQNTEAFF
TRBV28	TRBJ1-5	14	NA	TRBD1	TGTGCCAGCAGCGACACAGGGGGAAATCAGCCCCAGCATTTT	CASSDTGGNQPQHF
TRBV5-1	TRBJ2-1	16	NA	NA	TGCGCCAGCAGCTTGGCCAGGGGTTTGGACTACAATGAGCAGTTCTTC	CASSLARGLDYNEQFF
TRBV10-3	TRBJ2-3	14	NA	TRBD2	TGTGCCATCTCCGGGACTAGCGGCACAGATACGCAGTATTTT	CAISGTSGTDTQYF
TRBV13	TRBJ1-3	14	NA	NA	TGTGCCAGCAGCTTAATGAGCTCTGGAAACACCATATATTTT	CASSLMSSGNTIYF
TRBV15	TRBJ1-2	15	NA	TRBD1	TGTGCCACCAGCAGAAGACCGGGACAGAGCTATGGCTACACCTTC	CATSRRPGQSYGYTF
TRBV2	TRBJ2-1	15	NA	TRBD2	TGTGCCAGCAGCGCAGGACTAGCTCAAATAGATGAGCAGTTCTTC	CASSAGLAQIDEQFF
TRBV10-3	TRBJ1-1	18	NA	TRBD1	TGTGCCATCAAGCCCGGAACCGGGACAGGGGGAAGAGACACTGAAGCTTTCTTT	CAIKPGTGTGGRDTEAFF
TRBV27	TRBJ2-7	15	NA	TRBD2	TGTGCCAGCAAAACCCTAGCGGGAGAGACCTACGAGCAGTACTTC	CASKTLAGETYEQYF
TRBV28	TRBJ2-2	13	NA	TRBD1	TGTGCCAGCAGGCGACAGGGCGGCGGGGAGCTGTTTTTT	CASRRQGGGELFF
TRBV5-5	TRBJ2-5	16	NA	NA	TGTGCCAGCAGCTTGGACCGGCCCCCCAGGCAAGAGACCCAGTACTTC	CASSLDRPPRQETQYF